This TCR beta chain derives from a study of beta chain features in type 1 diabetes. Whole-study findings and limits: Shortening that was moderate but significant affected the TCRB CDR3s of Type 1 diabetes patients in all four CD4+ subsets.

A note on this clone: Its antigen is undetermined.

Since all of the isolated RNA was reverse transcribed, expressed TCRB transcripts were what got sequenced. The table came from immunoSEQ multiplex PCR; TCRdb's copy has only in-frame clones and leaves some out. The sample shows about 370,000 clones, around 10% of them seen only once. CD45RO/CCR7/CD25/CD127/CD95/CD27 sorting isolated CD4+ naive, central memory, regulatory and stem cell-like memory cells. Each of the sorted populations had a purity greater than 95%. The V and J ends lost 4 bases and 5 bases respectively, with 13 bases between them. Germline V CDR1 and CDR2: SGHRS, YFSETQ. This CDR3 has 13 residues.

The chain recombines TRBV5-1 with TRBJ2-7; TRBD1 is a possible D gene (6 bases). This TCR came from a man aged 30-40 years with type 1 diabetes. Sequencing was carried out using central memory CD4+ T cells from blood. The CDR3 bases are TGCGCCAGCAGCGGAGGATCAGGGGACGAGCAGTACTTC. It translates to CASSGGSGDEQYF.